This T cell receptor (beta chain) was identified during a study of shared T cell receptors in the human thymus. Some clones are missing from TCRdb's copy, which holds only in-frame ones; the method was immunoSEQ multiplex PCR. The data show hundreds of thousands of clones, with approximately 90% seen just once and over 0.008% held by the top ten. CDR1 is SNHLY and CDR2 is FYNNEI in the germline V gene. This CDR3 spans 16 amino acids. V gave up 6 bases and J gave up 8 bases; unmatched junction bases: 11. The data were also submitted as part of a second study, on human thymus T cells. From that second work: Infants served as donors; they were healthy and Finnish and were having corrective surgery for congenital heart defects.

This receptor was identified in a boy under two years old with a congenital heart defect. The source material was thymocytes. The chain employs TRBV2 and TRBJ2-1; 12 bases match TRBD1. Written as DNA, the CDR3 is TGTGCCAGCAGCCTGGGCCGGGACAGGGGGCTGGATGAGCAGTTCTTC. It encodes CASSLGRDRGLDEQFF.